This T cell receptor beta chain came from a study of T cell changes during pregnancy in multiple sclerosis. Only in-frame clones appear in the TCRdb table, and some are missing; sequencing was by immunoSEQ multiplex PCR. The table lists around 44,000 clones, about 87% of them singletons. This CDR3 spans 14 amino acids. Trimming shortened V by 5 bases and J by 3 bases, and 13 bases separated the two germline ends. Germline CDR1 SEHNR, CDR2 FQNEAQ (reference sequence). The source is a female donor with multiple sclerosis, enrolled in a pregnancy study. Material: CD4+ T cells from peripheral blood mononuclear cells, obtained in the second trimester of pregnancy. The chain recombines TRBV7-9 with TRBJ1-1, with TRBD1 as a possible D gene (6 bases). The CDR3 coding sequence is TGTGCCAGCAGCCTACAGGGACGGGACACTGAAGCTTTCTTT. Translating it yields CASSLQGRDTEAFF.